The rows below give T cell receptor beta chains drawn from one sample of a study of tumor-infiltrating lymphocytes in primary liver carcinoma. MiXCR, run by TCRdb on the multiplex PCR reads, gives a single entry per CDR3 protein. The data contain about 78,000 distinct CDR3 sequences, around 75% of them seen just once; the ten biggest clones take up approximately 14%. The source material was liver tumor tissue from sampling region 4. The origin of the receptors is a woman aged 55-75 years with primary liver carcinoma and hepatitis B virus infection. CDR3s include the opening cysteine and the closing phenylalanine or tryptophan. D genes are given only for firm matches. A clone size is listed for some rows: how often the clone was seen (once, few, many), or a class if it is expanded.

TGTGCCAGTAGCATGTCAGGAAACACTGAAGCTTTCTTT | CASSMSGNTEAFF | TRBJ1-1 | NA | TRBV6-6 | NA
TGTGCCAGCAGCTTTCCCGGGACTAGCGGGATCAATAACATTCAGTACTTC | CASSFPGTSGINNIQYF | TRBJ2-4 | few | TRBV11-1 | TRBD2
TGTGCCAGCTGCCCAACGGGATCTCTCACAGATACGCAGTATTTT | CASCPTGSLTDTQYF | TRBJ2-3 | many | TRBV28 | NA
TGTGCCAGCAAAACGGGGGGGACAGTTCTCTACACCGGGGAGCTGTTTTTT | CASKTGGTVLYTGELFF | TRBJ2-2 | many | TRBV28 | NA
TGTGCCAGCGGCTTGGGAACTAGGGGGAAGCTTGAGCAGTTCTTC | CASGLGTRGKLEQFF | TRBJ2-1 | once | TRBV11-3 | NA
TGCAGCGTTGGGGGCAAAGGTGGAGGAGAGACCCAGTACTTC | CSVGGKGGGETQYF | TRBJ2-5 | many | TRBV29-1 | NA
TGTGCCACCACCAGAAACTATGGCTACACATTC | CATTRNYGYTF | TRBJ1-2 | NA | TRBV6-6 | NA
TGTGCCAGCGGTTACTCAAGGGACAGGGAAGAGACCCAGTACTTC | CASGYSRDREETQYF | TRBJ2-5 | NA | TRBV6-5 | TRBD1
TGTGCCAGCAGTTACAGGGGTCGGGGGAGGGAGACCCAGTACTTC | CASSYRGRGRETQYF | TRBJ2-5 | NA | TRBV28 | NA
TGTGCCAGCAGAGGGACTAGTCGGTACAATGAGCAGTTCTTC | CASRGTSRYNEQFF | TRBJ2-1 | NA | TRBV25-1 | TRBD2
TGCGCCAGCAGCTTGGCGGGGTTCCTCTACGGGCAGTACTTC | CASSLAGFLYGQYF | TRBJ2-7 | NA | TRBV5-1 | NA
TGCAGTGCTAGAGATTTACTAGCGGGGCCGCGGCAGTTCTTC | CSARDLLAGPRQFF | TRBJ2-1 | NA | TRBV20-1 | TRBD2
TGTGCCAGCAGTGAGGCTAGTATCTCTCCCATCTACGTGCAGTACTTC | CASSEASISPIYVQYF | TRBJ2-7 | NA | TRBV6-1 | NA
TGTGCCAGTCGACAGGGGGTAGGTTCACCCCTCCACTTT | CASRQGVGSPLHF | TRBJ1-6 | NA | TRBV19 | TRBD1
TGTGCCAGCAGCCCGACCGGGACAGGGGATTATCAGCCCCAGCATTTT | CASSPTGTGDYQPQHF | TRBJ1-5 | many | TRBV7-8 | TRBD1
TGTGCCAGCAGCTTATCTGAGACCGGGGTCGATGTGCAGCTCTTC | CASSLSETGVDVQLF | TRBJ2-1 | NA | TRBV11-3 | NA
TGTGCCAGCAGTTACTCCAGGGCCCCCTACGACCAGTATTTC | CASSYSRAPYDQYF | TRBJ2-7 | NA | TRBV6-5 | NA
TGTGCCAGTAGTTCTGGAGTGCCCAGGGAGCTGTTTTTT | CASSSGVPRELFF | TRBJ2-2 | NA | TRBV6-2/TRBV6-3 | NA
TGTGCCTGCAGTTTTGGGAGGGCCTCAGATACGCGGTATTTT | CACSFGRASDTRYF | TRBJ2-3 | NA | TRBV12-3/TRBV12-4 | TRBD2
TGTGCCAGCAGTTTGTTTAACGGCGCCACCGGGGAGCTGTTTTTT | CASSLFNGATGELFF | TRBJ2-2 | NA | TRBV5-6 | NA
TGCAGTGCTAGAGAATCGGGGTCCGGGGCCCCAAATTCACCCTTCCACTTC | CSARESGSGAPNSPFHF | TRBJ1-6 | once | TRBV20-1 | NA
TGTGCCAGCAGCTTGACAGGGACTAGCGGGAGCATTGAGACCCAGTACTTC | CASSLTGTSGSIETQYF | TRBJ2-5 | NA | TRBV5-4 | TRBD2
TGTGCCAGCAGCCCCCCTCCCAAAGAATGGGGCACAGATACGCAGTATTTT | CASSPPPKEWGTDTQYF | TRBJ2-3 | few | TRBV13 | NA
TGTGCCATTGACCAGGTGAACACCGGGGAGCTGTTTTTT | CAIDQVNTGELFF | TRBJ2-2 | many | TRBV6-1 | NA
TGTGCCAGTAGTAGCACAGGGGGCAGGGAGCAGTTCTTC | CASSSTGGREQFF | TRBJ2-1 | once | TRBV19 | TRBD1
TGTGCCAGTAGCCCCAGATCAGGTGGACTAGCGGGAGGGCAGAAGACCCAGTACTTC | CASSPRSGGLAGGQKTQYF | TRBJ2-5 | NA | TRBV19 | TRBD2
TGCGCCAGCTCCGGGGCCAAGAACTTTCAGTACTTC | CASSGAKNFQYF | TRBJ2-4 | NA | TRBV11-3 | NA
TGTACCAGCAGCTTAGTCAGACAGGGCTATGGCTACACCTTC | CTSSLVRQGYGYTF | TRBJ1-2 | NA | TRBV11-2 | TRBD1
TGTGCCAGCAGAACCCAATCCGGGACAAAATACTACGATCAGTACTTC | CASRTQSGTKYYDQYF | TRBJ2-7 | NA | TRBV12-3/TRBV12-4 | NA
TGTGCCAGCACCACCTTAAGGGACAGGGGGTACAATAAGCAGTTCTTC | CASTTLRDRGYNKQFF | TRBJ2-1 | NA | TRBV28 | TRBD1
TGTGCCAGCAGCCAGGGGGGTCCACGAGGATACAATGAGCAGTTCTTC | CASSQGGPRGYNEQFF | TRBJ2-1 | few | TRBV7-9 | NA
TGTGCCAGCAGACCACTTCCCGGGACAGGGTACTATGGCTACACCTTC | CASRPLPGTGYYGYTF | TRBJ1-2 | many | TRBV28 | TRBD1
TGTGCCAGCAGCTGGGTGGGGTCCTCCATCGGGGAGCTGCTTTTT | CASSWVGSSIGELLF | TRBJ2-2 | NA | TRBV11-2 | NA
TGTGCCAGCAGCCGAGACGGAGGTACAGAAGAGACCCAGTTCTTC | CASSRDGGTEETQFF | TRBJ2-1 | NA | TRBV4-2 | NA
TGTGCCAGCAGCTTAGTAAGCCGCAGCACAGATACGCAGTATTTT | CASSLVSRSTDTQYF | TRBJ2-3 | large | TRBV11-2 | NA
TGTGCCATCAGCGATGCCGGTTCGACTAATGAAAAACCGTTTTTT | CAISDAGSTNEKPFF | TRBJ1-4 | NA | TRBV10-3 | NA
TGCAGTGCTCGCGGAGGGATCAAGAACACTGAAGCTTTCTTT | CSARGGIKNTEAFF | TRBJ1-1 | NA | TRBV20-1 | NA
TGCGCCAGCCATCATAAGCCCCAACATTTT | CASHHKPQHF | TRBJ1-5 | NA | TRBV10-1 | NA
TGTGCCAGTAGCCCCCCTTCAGGGACTAGTGAGCAATACTTC | CASSPPSGTSEQYF | TRBJ2-7 | few | TRBV11-2 | TRBD2
TGTGCCTGCAGAACAGGGGGATACACCATATATTTT | CACRTGGYTIYF | TRBJ1-3 | once | TRBV12-3/TRBV12-4 | TRBD1
TGCAGCGTTGAAAATGGTAATAGCTGGGGGAATGAGCAGTTCTTC | CSVENGNSWGNEQFF | TRBJ2-1 | NA | TRBV29-1 | NA
TGTGCCACCAGCATACTAACTAGCGGGTTAGATGCGCAGTATTTT | CATSILTSGLDAQYF | TRBJ2-3 | NA | TRBV5-5 | TRBD2
TGCACCAGCAGTGAGACGGCCTACAATGGGCAGTTCTTC | CTSSETAYNGQFF | TRBJ2-1 | once | TRBV10-2 | NA
TGCAGCATTTACGGGCTTGAGATCCTGTACTTC | CSIYGLEILYF | TRBJ2-5 | NA | TRBV29-1 | NA
TGTGCCAGCACTATGAGGACAGGGGGCTACGAGCAGTACTTC | CASTMRTGGYEQYF | TRBJ2-7 | NA | TRBV12-3/TRBV12-4 | TRBD1
TGCGCCTGCAGTGAGGTGGGCGGGATGGTCTACGAGCAGTACTTC | CACSEVGGMVYEQYF | TRBJ2-7 | NA | TRBV10-2 | NA
TGCGCCATCAGCTTGGGACACGCAACTTATGAAAAACTGTTTTTT | CAISLGHATYEKLFF | TRBJ1-4 | NA | TRBV5-1 | NA
TGTGTTAGCAGCTTAGTTGGGTGCATAGATACGCAGTATTTT | CVSSLVGCIDTQYF | TRBJ2-3 | NA | TRBV11-2 | NA
TGTGCCAGCAGCCCAGGGGACTTCCTCCGGGATACGCAGTATTTT | CASSPGDFLRDTQYF | TRBJ2-3 | NA | TRBV7-2 | NA
TGTGCCAGCAGTCACTCTTTTTGGGGGGCGGGTTCACCCCTCCACTTT | CASSHSFWGAGSPLHF | TRBJ1-6 | NA | TRBV6-5 | NA
TGTACCAGTAGCTTCCCTGGGGCCAACGTCCTGACTTTC | CTSSFPGANVLTF | TRBJ2-6 | NA | TRBV11-2 | NA
TGCGCCAGCGATGTCGGGAACACCGGGGAGCTGTTTTTT | CASDVGNTGELFF | TRBJ2-2 | NA | TRBV5-1 | NA
TGCAGCGTCGATACTGGGTTTGGGTTCGCGGAGACCCAGTACTTC | CSVDTGFGFAETQYF | TRBJ2-5 | NA | TRBV29-1 | NA
TGTGCCAGCAGTGAAACGTGGAGTGAGCAGTTCTTC | CASSETWSEQFF | TRBJ2-1 | many | TRBV2 | NA
TGTGCCACCACAGGACAGGGCGCAGTGGAGACCCAGTACTTC | CATTGQGAVETQYF | TRBJ2-5 | few | TRBV19 | TRBD1
TGTGCCAGCAGTTACTCAGAAAATTCACCCCTCCACTTC | CASSYSENSPLHF | TRBJ1-6 | once | TRBV6-5 | NA
TGTGCCAGCAGCGTTAGCGGGAGGGCCATAGATACGCAACATTTT | CASSVSGRAIDTQHF | TRBJ2-3 | NA | TRBV11-2 | TRBD2
TGCGCCAGCAGCTTAGGGCCGGGGAATGGCTACACCTTC | CASSLGPGNGYTF | TRBJ1-2 | many | TRBV5-1 | NA
TGTGCCAGCAGTTTACCGACTTGCGGGAGGGTTGGGACAGATACGCAGTATTTT | CASSLPTCGRVGTDTQYF | TRBJ2-3 | NA | TRBV28 | TRBD2